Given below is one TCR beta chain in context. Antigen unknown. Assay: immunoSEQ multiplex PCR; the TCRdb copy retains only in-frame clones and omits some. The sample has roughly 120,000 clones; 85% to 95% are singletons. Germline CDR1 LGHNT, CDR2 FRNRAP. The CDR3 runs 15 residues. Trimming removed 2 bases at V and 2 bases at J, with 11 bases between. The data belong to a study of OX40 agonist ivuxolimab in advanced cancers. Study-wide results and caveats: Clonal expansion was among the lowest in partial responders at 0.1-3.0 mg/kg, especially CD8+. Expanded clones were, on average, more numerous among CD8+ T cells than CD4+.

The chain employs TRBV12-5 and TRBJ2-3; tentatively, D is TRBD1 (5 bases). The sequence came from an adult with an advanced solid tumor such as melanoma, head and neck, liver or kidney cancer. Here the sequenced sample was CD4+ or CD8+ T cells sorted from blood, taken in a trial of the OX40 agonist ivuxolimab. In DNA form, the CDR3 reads TGTGCTAGTGGTTTGCGACAGACGGACACAGATACGCAGTATTTT. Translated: CASGLRQTDTDTQYF.